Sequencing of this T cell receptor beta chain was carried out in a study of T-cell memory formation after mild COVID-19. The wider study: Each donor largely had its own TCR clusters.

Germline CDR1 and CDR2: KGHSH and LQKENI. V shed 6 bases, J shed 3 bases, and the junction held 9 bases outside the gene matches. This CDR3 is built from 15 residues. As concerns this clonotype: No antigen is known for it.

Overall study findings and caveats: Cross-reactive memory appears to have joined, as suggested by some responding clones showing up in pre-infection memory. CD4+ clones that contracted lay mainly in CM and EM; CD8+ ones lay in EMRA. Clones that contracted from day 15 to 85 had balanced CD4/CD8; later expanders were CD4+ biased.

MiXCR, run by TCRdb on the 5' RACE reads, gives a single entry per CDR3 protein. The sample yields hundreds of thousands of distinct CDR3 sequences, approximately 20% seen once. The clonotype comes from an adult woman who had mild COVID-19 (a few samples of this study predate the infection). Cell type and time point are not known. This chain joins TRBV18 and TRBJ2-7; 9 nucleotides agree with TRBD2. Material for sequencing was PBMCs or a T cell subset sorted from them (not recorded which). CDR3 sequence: CASSSRLAVDYEQYF. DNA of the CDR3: TGTGCCAGCTCCTCCCGACTAGCGGTAGACTACGAGCAGTACTTC.